This TCR beta chain was documented in a study of blood T cell repertoires in COVID-19. The overall study: Nucleic acid was either cDNA or gDNA, and it came from T cells, B-cell-depleted T cells, or PBMCs.

Produced via immunoSEQ multiplex PCR; TCRdb's table is partial and in-frame only. Found here are about 120,000 clones, 88% of them singletons; the top ten hold 1.5%. The germline V and J ends were trimmed by 4 bases and 8 bases, with 17 bases remaining between them. This CDR3 contains 13 residues. The germline gives CDR1 SQVTM, CDR2 ANQGSEA. The gene calls are TRBV29-1 and TRBJ1-2; D is perhaps TRBD1 (6 bases). The receptor was isolated from a human donor in a cohort sampled during active COVID-19. Sequenced: peripheral blood. As DNA, the CDR3 is TGCAGCGTTGTTGGATCAGGGGCCGACGGCTACACCTTC. Translating gives CSVVGSGADGYTF.